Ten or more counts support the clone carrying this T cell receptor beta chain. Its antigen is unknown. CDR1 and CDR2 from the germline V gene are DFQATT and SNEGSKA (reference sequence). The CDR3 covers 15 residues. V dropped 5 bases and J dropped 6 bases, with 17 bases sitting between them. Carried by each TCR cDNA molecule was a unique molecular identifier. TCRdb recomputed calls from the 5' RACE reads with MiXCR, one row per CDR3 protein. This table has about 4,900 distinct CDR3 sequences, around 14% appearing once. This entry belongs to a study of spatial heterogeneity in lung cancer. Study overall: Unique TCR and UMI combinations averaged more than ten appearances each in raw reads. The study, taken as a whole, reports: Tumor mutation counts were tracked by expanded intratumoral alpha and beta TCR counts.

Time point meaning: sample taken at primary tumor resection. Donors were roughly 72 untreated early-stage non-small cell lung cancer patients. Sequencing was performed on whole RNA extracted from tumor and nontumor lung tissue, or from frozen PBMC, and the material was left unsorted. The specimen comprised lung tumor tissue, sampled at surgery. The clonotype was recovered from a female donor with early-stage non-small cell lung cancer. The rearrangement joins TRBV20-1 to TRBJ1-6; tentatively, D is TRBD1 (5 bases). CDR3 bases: TGCAGTGCTGCAATATCGGGACTGACTAATTCACCCCTCCACTTT. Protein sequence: CSAAISGLTNSPLHF.